This entry concerns a single TCR beta chain. Clones were read by immunoSEQ multiplex PCR, and TCRdb kept only the in-frame ones, dropping some. Of 150,000 or so clones listed, approximately 78% were seen once; the top ten hold roughly 4.5%. This sample was taken from a study of T cell responses to AZD1222 COVID-19 vaccine. The TCR was taken from an adult in good health. Sequences were derived from peripheral blood, sampled on day 0 of MenACWY control vaccination.

CDR3 DNA: TGTGCCAGCAGTGAAACGTATGGGAGAACTGAAGCTTTCTTT. Amino acid sequence: CASSETYGRTEAFF. V usage is TRBV6-1 and J usage is TRBJ1-1; D unresolved. From germline, CDR1 is MNHNS and CDR2 SASEGT. Trimming removed 2 bases from V and 5 bases from J, with 12 bases in between. The CDR3 runs 14 residues.